These T cell receptor beta chains were read from a single sample in a study of cytomegalovirus exposure and HLA in healthy donors. Clones were sequenced by immunoSEQ multiplex PCR, and TCRdb holds only the in-frame ones, with some missing. Here the sample spans over 100,000 clones, just under 70% being singletons. The sequenced sample consisted of PBMCs. The receptors shown here come from a man aged 25 to 45 in good health and CMV-seropositive. Each CDR3 is given with its conserved first and last residue. The D gene is left open where the match is weak. Clone size, where shown, is once, few, many, or a class for clones that have expanded.

TRBJ2-5 | TRBV6-5 | . | . | CASSSRGALIETQYF | TGTGCCAGCAGTTCCCGGGGGGCCCTTATAGAGACCCAGTACTTC
TRBJ1-2 | TRBV4-2 | . | . | CASSQDGGKGYTF | TGTGCCAGCAGCCAGGATGGCGGGAAGGGCTACACCTTC
TRBJ1-4 | TRBV5-6 | . | TRBD1 | CASSSADRVDEKLFF | TGTGCCAGCAGCTCGGCCGACAGGGTAGATGAAAAACTGTTTTTT
TRBJ2-7 | TRBV27 | . | TRBD1 | CASGTVLGQGGPSVYEQYF | TGTGCCAGCGGTACGGTACTGGGACAGGGAGGCCCCAGTGTCTACGAGCAGTACTTC
TRBJ1-2 | TRBV27 | . | . | CASSPRSYYGYTF | TGTGCCAGCAGTCCCAGGTCCTACTATGGCTACACCTTC
TRBJ2-5 | TRBV9 | once | TRBD1 | CASSVEDRQETQYF | TGTGCCAGCAGCGTAGAGGACAGGCAAGAGACCCAGTACTTC
TRBJ2-1 | TRBV7-9 | . | TRBD2 | CASSETSGGALSSYNEQFF | TGTGCCAGCAGCGAGACTAGCGGGGGGGCCCTGAGCTCCTACAATGAGCAGTTCTTC
TRBJ2-5 | TRBV7-7 | . | . | CASSSAPGETQYF | TGTGCTAGCAGCTCTGCGCCGGGGGAGACCCAGTACTTC
TRBJ1-1 | TRBV7-2 | once | . | CASSFFLGGDTEAFF | TGTGCCAGCAGCTTTTTCCTAGGAGGGGACACTGAAGCTTTCTTT
TRBJ1-2 | TRBV7-2 | . | . | CASTANNYGYTF | TGTGCCAGCACTGCGAATAACTATGGCTACACCTTC
TRBJ1-2 | TRBV29-1 | . | TRBD1 | CSVGDRGPYGYTF | TGCAGCGTTGGGGACAGGGGGCCGTATGGCTACACCTTC
TRBJ2-1 | TRBV29-1 | . | TRBD2 | CSVLAGPGQFF | TGCAGCGTCTTAGCGGGACCTGGGCAGTTCTTC
TRBJ1-5 | TRBV23-1 | . | . | CASSPNLMSNQPQHF | TGCGCCAGCAGTCCGAACCTAATGAGCAATCAGCCCCAGCATTTT
TRBJ2-3 | TRBV7-9 | . | . | CASSSPTRADTQYF | TGTGCCAGCAGCTCCCCGACCCGGGCAGATACGCAGTATTTT
TRBJ1-1 | TRBV6-1 | . | . | CASSDRGNTEAFF | TGTGCCAGCAGTGACAGGGGGAACACTGAAGCTTTCTTT
TRBJ2-2 | TRBV4-1 | once | TRBD2 | CASSHAGGGTGELFF | TGCGCCAGCAGCCATGCGGGAGGGGGTACCGGGGAGCTGTTTTTT
TRBJ1-2 | TRBV5-1 | few | . | CASSFSSAAAYGYTF | TGCGCCAGCAGCTTTAGTAGTGCCGCCGCCTATGGCTACACCTTC
TRBJ2-3 | TRBV12-2 | few | . | CASRFRRTDTDTQYF | TGTGCAAGTCGCTTTCGGAGGACTGACACAGATACGCAGTATTTT
TRBJ1-1 | TRBV18 | . | . | CASSPRDIVSTEAFF | TGTGCCAGCTCACCAAGGGACATAGTGAGCACTGAAGCTTTCTTT
TRBJ1-6 | TRBV6-1 | few | . | CASSEGPGFNSPLHF | TGTGCCAGCAGTGAAGGTCCGGGGTTTAATTCACCCCTCCACTTT
TRBJ1-2 | TRBV19 | . | . | CASSIGAGFSNYGYTF | TGTGCCAGTAGTATAGGGGCTGGATTTAGTAACTATGGCTACACCTTC
TRBJ2-2 | TRBV30 | . | TRBD2 | CAWSRGGLNTGELFF | TGTGCCTGGAGTCGCGGGGGACTGAACACCGGGGAGCTGTTTTTT
TRBJ2-1 | TRBV10-3 | . | TRBD1 | CAIRPGTVDEQFF | TGTGCCATCAGACCCGGGACAGTCGATGAGCAGTTCTTC
TRBJ1-1 | TRBV27 | once | . | CASGFSGTLITEAFF | TGTGCCAGCGGTTTTTCCGGGACTCTGATCACTGAAGCTTTCTTT
TRBJ1-1 | TRBV7-9 | . | . | CASSLEGGTQAFF | TGTGCCAGCAGCTTAGAAGGGGGAACTCAAGCTTTCTTT
TRBJ2-3 | TRBV28 | . | . | CASRLPGWDTQYF | TGTGCCAGCAGGCTACCCGGGTGGGATACGCAGTATTTT
TRBJ2-5 | TRBV6-1 | . | TRBD2 | CASSERQASRVAGGQETQYF | TGTGCCAGCAGTGAAAGACAGGCGAGCAGGGTAGCGGGGGGTCAAGAGACCCAGTACTTC
TRBJ1-1 | TRBV27 | once | TRBD1 | CASSFGTVAEAFF | TGTGCCAGCAGTTTTGGGACAGTGGCTGAAGCTTTCTTT
TRBJ1-2 | TRBV6-1 | once | . | CASSLQGTYGYTF | TGTGCCAGCAGCCTACAGGGTACCTATGGCTACACCTTC
TRBJ1-3 | TRBV19 | . | . | CASSIPGIGSGNTIYF | TGTGCCAGTAGTATCCCAGGGATAGGCTCTGGAAACACCATATATTTT
TRBJ1-4 | TRBV15 | few | . | CATSRQGRGEKLFF | TGTGCCACCAGCAGACAAGGGAGAGGGGAAAAACTGTTTTTT
TRBJ2-1 | TRBV11-2 | few | . | CASSLGLTSQDEQFF | TGTGCCAGCAGCTTAGGACTCACTAGTCAGGATGAGCAGTTCTTC
TRBJ1-1 | TRBV5-1 | . | TRBD1 | CASSPGQVNTEAFF | TGCGCCAGCAGCCCGGGACAGGTGAACACTGAAGCTTTCTTT
TRBJ2-3 | TRBV30 | . | TRBD1 | CAWSTGQGATDTQYF | TGTGCCTGGAGTACGGGACAGGGGGCCACAGATACGCAGTATTTT
TRBJ1-2 | TRBV11-2 | few | TRBD1 | CASSLLVGQGAQDGYTF | TGTGCCAGCAGCCTCCTTGTGGGACAGGGGGCGCAGGATGGCTACACCTTC
TRBJ1-2 | TRBV7-2 | . | TRBD1 | CASSPDRGPYYGYTF | TGTGCCAGCAGCCCCGACAGGGGGCCCTACTATGGCTACACCTTC
TRBJ2-3 | TRBV6-6 | . | . | CASKGPSSTDTQYF | TGTGCCAGCAAGGGGCCGTCTAGCACAGATACGCAGTATTTT
TRBJ2-3 | TRBV29-1 | . | TRBD1 | CSVEGQGVRDFVTDTQYF | TGCAGCGTTGAAGGGCAGGGGGTTAGAGATTTCGTCACAGATACGCAGTATTTT
TRBJ1-3 | TRBV9 | . | TRBD1 | CASSGHMGQTVRGNTIYF | TGTGCCAGCAGCGGACATATGGGACAGACTGTCCGAGGAAACACCATATATTTT
TRBJ2-5 | TRBV9 | . | TRBD2 | CASSASGTFPGETQYF | TGTGCCAGCAGCGCTAGCGGTACCTTCCCGGGGGAGACCCAGTACTTC
TRBJ1-2 | TRBV5-1 | once | . | CASSPGRGADGYTF | TGCGCCAGCAGCCCCGGGCGGGGGGCGGATGGCTACACCTTC
TRBJ1-5 | TRBV28 | . | TRBD1 | CASSTQGARNQPQHF | TGTGCCAGCAGCACACAGGGGGCACGCAATCAGCCCCAGCATTTT
TRBJ2-3 | TRBV25-1 | . | TRBD2 | CASSSAGGADTQYF | TGTGCCAGCAGTTCGGCGGGAGGGGCAGATACGCAGTATTTT
TRBJ1-1 | TRBV19 | few | TRBD1 | CASSPANRGTEAFF | TGTGCCAGTAGCCCCGCTAACAGGGGGACTGAAGCTTTCTTT
TRBJ1-6 | TRBV9 | . | . | CASSVDGRSSYNSPLHF | TGTGCCAGCAGCGTCGACGGAAGGAGCTCCTATAATTCACCCCTCCACTTT